These T cell receptor beta chains were read from a single sample in a study of cytomegalovirus exposure and HLA in healthy donors. Only in-frame clones appear in the TCRdb table, and some are missing; sequencing was by immunoSEQ multiplex PCR. This sample yields 80,000 to 100,000 clones, of which 55% to 85% are seen a single time; approximately 15% belongs to the top ten. Specimen: PBMCs. The source of these receptors is a woman aged 18-29 years in good health and CMV-seropositive. Both conserved end residues are part of each CDR3. The D gene is left open where the match is weak. Not all rows give a size; the values are once, few, many and, for expanded clones, a class.

CDR3 DNA,CDR3 protein,clone size,D gene,J gene,V gene
TGTGCCAGCAGCCCGGGGGACAGGGCACTGCAAGAGACCCAGTACTTC,CASSPGDRALQETQYF,.,TRBD1,TRBJ2-5,TRBV7-9
TGTGCCAGCAGCCTATCGGGGGACACTGAAGCTTTCTTT,CASSLSGDTEAFF,.,.,TRBJ1-1,TRBV2
TGTGCCAGCAGTCCTCAGGAACTATGGCGGGAGCGCGACACAGATACGCAGTATTTT,CASSPQELWRERDTDTQYF,.,TRBD2,TRBJ2-3,TRBV28
TGTGCCAGCAGCCCACCAGGGACTGAAGCTTTCTTT,CASSPPGTEAFF,.,.,TRBJ1-1,TRBV7-9
TGTGCCAGCGGAAACAGGGATCAGCATGAGCAGTTCTTC,CASGNRDQHEQFF,.,.,TRBJ2-1,TRBV7-3
TGTGCCAGTAGTATAGGGACTAGCGGGAGCGGGGCCAAAAACATTCAGTACTTC,CASSIGTSGSGAKNIQYF,.,TRBD2,TRBJ2-4,TRBV19
TGTGCCAGCAGCGCCGACAGGGGGCAGCTGGGAAAACTGTTTTTT,CASSADRGQLGKLFF,.,TRBD1,TRBJ1-4,TRBV5-6
TGTGCCAGTAGTAGTGTAGAACTTCCATTCGAAGCTTTCTTT,CASSSVELPFEAFF,.,.,TRBJ1-1,TRBV19
TGTGCCAGCAGTTTAAAGGAGACCGGGGAGCTGTTTTTT,CASSLKETGELFF,.,.,TRBJ2-2,TRBV27
TGTGCCAGCAGCCAAGGACAGGGAAAGCACGGGGCCAACGTCCTGACTTTC,CASSQGQGKHGANVLTF,.,TRBD1,TRBJ2-6,TRBV4-2
TGTGCCAGCAGTTGGGACAGAAACTCTGGAAACACCATATATTTT,CASSWDRNSGNTIYF,once,TRBD1,TRBJ1-3,TRBV2
TGTGCCAGCAGTTCTGGCCAGGGGATCTATGGCTACACCTTC,CASSSGQGIYGYTF,.,.,TRBJ1-2,TRBV6-5
TGTGCCAGCAGCGCGGACAGAACCTACGAGCAGTACTTC,CASSADRTYEQYF,few,.,TRBJ2-7,TRBV7-9
TGTGCCAGCAGCGCCGCAGGGATCGGCACTGAAGCTTTCTTT,CASSAAGIGTEAFF,.,.,TRBJ1-1,TRBV5-4